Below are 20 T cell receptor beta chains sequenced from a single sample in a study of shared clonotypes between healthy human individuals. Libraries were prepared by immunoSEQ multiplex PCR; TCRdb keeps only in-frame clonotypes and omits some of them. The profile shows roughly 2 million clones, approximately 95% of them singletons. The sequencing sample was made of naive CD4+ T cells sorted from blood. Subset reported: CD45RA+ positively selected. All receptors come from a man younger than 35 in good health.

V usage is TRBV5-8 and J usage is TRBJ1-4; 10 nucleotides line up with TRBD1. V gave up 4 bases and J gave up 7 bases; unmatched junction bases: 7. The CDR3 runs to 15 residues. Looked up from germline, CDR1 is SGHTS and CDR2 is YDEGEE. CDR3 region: CASSRGQGMFEKLFF. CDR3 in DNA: TGTGCCAGCAGCAGGGGACAGGGGATGTTTGAAAAACTGTTTTTT.

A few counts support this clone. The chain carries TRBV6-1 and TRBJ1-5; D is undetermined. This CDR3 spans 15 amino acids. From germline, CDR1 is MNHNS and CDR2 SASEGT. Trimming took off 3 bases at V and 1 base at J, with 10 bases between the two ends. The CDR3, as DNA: TGTGCCAGCAGTGACAGCCAGAGCAGCAATCAGCCCCAGCATTTT. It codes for CASSDSQSSNQPQHF.

The CDR3 DNA sequence: TGCGCCAGCAGCTCCGACAGGTTAGGGCACACTGAAGCTTTCTTT. It is translated as CASSSDRLGHTEAFF. The V call is TRBV5-1, the J call TRBJ1-1, with a weak D call TRBD1 (6 bases). The germline CDR1 and CDR2 sequences are SGHRS and YFSETQ. Trimming pared 3 bases from V and 3 bases from J, leaving 15 bases between. The CDR3 is made up of 15 amino acids. Drawing the rest from reference TRBV5-1 and TRBJ1-1, the complete variable domain is KAGVTQTPRYLIKTRGQQVTLSCSPISGHRSVSWYQQTPGQGLQFLFEYFSETQRNKGNFPGRFSGRQFSNSRSEMNVSTLELGDSALYLCASSSDRLGHTEAFFGQGTRLTVV.

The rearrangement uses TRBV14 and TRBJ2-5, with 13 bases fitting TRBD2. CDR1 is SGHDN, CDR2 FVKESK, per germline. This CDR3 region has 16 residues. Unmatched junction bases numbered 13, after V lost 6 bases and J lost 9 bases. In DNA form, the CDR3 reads TGTGCCAGCAGTCTTCTGACTAGCGGGGGGCTCGGGGCCCAGTACTTC. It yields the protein CASSLLTSGGLGAQYF.

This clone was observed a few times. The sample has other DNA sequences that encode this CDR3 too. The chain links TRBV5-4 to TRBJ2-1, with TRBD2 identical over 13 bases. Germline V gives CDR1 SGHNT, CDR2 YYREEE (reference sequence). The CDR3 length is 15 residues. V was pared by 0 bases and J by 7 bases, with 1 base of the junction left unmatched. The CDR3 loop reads CASSLGLAGGNEQFF. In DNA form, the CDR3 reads TGTGCCAGCAGCTTGGGACTAGCGGGGGGTAATGAGCAGTTCTTC.

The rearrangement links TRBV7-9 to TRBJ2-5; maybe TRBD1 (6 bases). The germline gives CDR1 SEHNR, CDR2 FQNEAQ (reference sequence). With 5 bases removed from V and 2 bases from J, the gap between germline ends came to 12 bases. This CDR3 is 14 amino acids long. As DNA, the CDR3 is TGTGCCAGCAGCACCTGGACAGTTCAAGAGACCCAGTACTTC. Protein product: CASSTWTVQETQYF.

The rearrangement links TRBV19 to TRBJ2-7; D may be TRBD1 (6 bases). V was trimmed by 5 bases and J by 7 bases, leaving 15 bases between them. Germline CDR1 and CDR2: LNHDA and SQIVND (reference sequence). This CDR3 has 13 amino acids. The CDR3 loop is CASSVTGISEQYF. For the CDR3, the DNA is TGTGCCAGTAGTGTTACAGGGATTAGTGAGCAGTACTTC.

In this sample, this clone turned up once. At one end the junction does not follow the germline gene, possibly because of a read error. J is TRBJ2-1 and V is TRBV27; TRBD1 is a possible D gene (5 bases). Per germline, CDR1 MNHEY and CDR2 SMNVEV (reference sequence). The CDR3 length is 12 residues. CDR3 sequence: CASSLGQGEPFF. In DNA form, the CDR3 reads TGTGCCAGCAGTTTAGGCCAGGGTGAGCCGTTCTTC.

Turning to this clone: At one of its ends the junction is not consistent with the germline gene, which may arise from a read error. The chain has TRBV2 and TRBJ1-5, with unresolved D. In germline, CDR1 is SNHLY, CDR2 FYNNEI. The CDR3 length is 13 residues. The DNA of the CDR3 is TGTGCAAGCAAATCGGAGACCAATCAGCCCCAGCATTTT. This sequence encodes CASKSETNQPQHF.

CDR3 DNA sequence: TGTGCCATCAGTGATTTCGGAAGGGTTGGCTACACCTTC. It specifies CAISDFGRVGYTF. The J gene is TRBJ1-2, the V gene TRBV10-3; D gene uncertain. The CDR3 is 13 residues long. The V and J ends lost 3 bases and 7 bases respectively, with 12 bases between them. The germline V gene has CDR1 ENHRY and CDR2 SYGVKD.

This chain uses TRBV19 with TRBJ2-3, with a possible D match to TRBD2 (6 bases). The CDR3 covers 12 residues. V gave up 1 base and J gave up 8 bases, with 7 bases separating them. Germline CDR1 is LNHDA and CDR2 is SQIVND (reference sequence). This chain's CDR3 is CASSIGLGTQYF. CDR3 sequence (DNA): TGTGCCAGTAGTATAGGACTAGGTACGCAGTATTTT.

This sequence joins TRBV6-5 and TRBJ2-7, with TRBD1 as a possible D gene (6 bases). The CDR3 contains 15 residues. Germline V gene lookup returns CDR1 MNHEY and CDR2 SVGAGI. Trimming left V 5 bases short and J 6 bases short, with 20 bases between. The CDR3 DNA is TGTGCCAGCAGTCGATCGGGAAAGGTACAGGGCGAGCAGTACTTC. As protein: CASSRSGKVQGEQYF.

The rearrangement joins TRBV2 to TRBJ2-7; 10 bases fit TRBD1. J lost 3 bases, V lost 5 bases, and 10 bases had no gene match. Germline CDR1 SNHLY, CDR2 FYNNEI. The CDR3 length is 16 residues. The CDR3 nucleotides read TGTGCCAGCAGTCGCCTTCGGGACAGGGGAGTCTACGAGCAGTACTTC. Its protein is CASSRLRDRGVYEQYF.

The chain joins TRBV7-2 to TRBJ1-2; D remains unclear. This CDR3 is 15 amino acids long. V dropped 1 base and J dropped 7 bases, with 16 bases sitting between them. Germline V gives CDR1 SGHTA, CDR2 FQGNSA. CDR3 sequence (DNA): TGTGCCAGCAGCTTAGTTAACCCGGTCGGGAGTGGCTACACCTTC. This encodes CASSLVNPVGSGYTF.

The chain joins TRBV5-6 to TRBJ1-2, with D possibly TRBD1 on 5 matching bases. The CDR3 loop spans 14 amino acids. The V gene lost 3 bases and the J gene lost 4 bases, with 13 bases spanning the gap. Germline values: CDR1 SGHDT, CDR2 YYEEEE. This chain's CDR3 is CASSSGRGVYGYTF. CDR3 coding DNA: TGTGCCAGCAGCTCGGGACGGGGAGTCTATGGCTACACCTTC.

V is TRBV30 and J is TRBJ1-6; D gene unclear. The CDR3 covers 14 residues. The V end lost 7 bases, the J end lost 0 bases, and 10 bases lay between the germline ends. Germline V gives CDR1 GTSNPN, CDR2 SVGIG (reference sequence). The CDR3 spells CAYMLSSYNSPLHF. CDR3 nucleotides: TGTGCCTACATGTTGAGCTCCTATAATTCACCCCTCCACTTT.

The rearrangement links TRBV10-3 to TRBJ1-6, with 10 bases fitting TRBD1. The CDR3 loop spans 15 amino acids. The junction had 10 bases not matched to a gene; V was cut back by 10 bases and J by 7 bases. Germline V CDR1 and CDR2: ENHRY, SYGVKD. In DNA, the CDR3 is TGTGCCACCTCCCGGGACAGGGGAGAGAATTCACCCCTCCACTTT. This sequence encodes CATSRDRGENSPLHF.

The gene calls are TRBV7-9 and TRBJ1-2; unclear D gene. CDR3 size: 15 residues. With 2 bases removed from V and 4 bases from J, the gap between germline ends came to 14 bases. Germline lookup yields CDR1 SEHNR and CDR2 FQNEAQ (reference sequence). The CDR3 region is CASSLILRGTYGYTF. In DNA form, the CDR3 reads TGTGCCAGCAGCTTAATCCTTCGGGGTACCTATGGCTACACCTTC.

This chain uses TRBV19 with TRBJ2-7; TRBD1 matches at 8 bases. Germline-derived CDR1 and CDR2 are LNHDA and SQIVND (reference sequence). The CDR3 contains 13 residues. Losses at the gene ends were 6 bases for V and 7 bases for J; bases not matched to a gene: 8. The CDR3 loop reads CASRDQGAWEQYF. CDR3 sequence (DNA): TGTGCCAGTAGGGACCAGGGGGCGTGGGAGCAGTACTTC.

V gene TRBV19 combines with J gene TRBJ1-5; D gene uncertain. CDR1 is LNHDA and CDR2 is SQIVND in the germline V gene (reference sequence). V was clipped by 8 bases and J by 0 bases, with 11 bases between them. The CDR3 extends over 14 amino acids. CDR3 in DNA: TGTGCCAGTCTTGACGGCAATAGCAATCAGCCCCAGCATTTT. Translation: CASLDGNSNQPQHF.